The 7 T cell receptor beta chains below come from one sample, sequenced in a study of blood T cell repertoires in COVID-19. Libraries were prepared by immunoSEQ multiplex PCR; TCRdb keeps only in-frame clonotypes and omits some of them. Of about 190,000 clones detected, more than 75% appear once; the ten largest clones hold approximately 5.5%. The sample was peripheral blood. These receptors all come from a man aged 40-49 years with active or convalescent COVID-19.

V usage is TRBV5-8 and J usage is TRBJ1-1; no reliable D call. Trimming removed 6 bases from V and 2 bases from J, with 17 bases in between. The CDR3 is 15 amino acids. Looked up from germline, CDR1 is SGHTS and CDR2 is YDEGEE. CDR3 in DNA: TGTGCCAGCAAGGAAAAGAGCGGTGGTAACACTGAAGCTTTCTTT. Encoded protein: CASKEKSGGNTEAFF.

The chain combines TRBV6-5 with TRBJ1-1; D is possibly TRBD1 (5 bases). V lost 0 bases, J lost 5 bases, and 10 bases lay in between. Germline V CDR1 and CDR2: MNHEY, SVGAGI. This CDR3 contains 14 residues. The CDR3: CASSYSASGTEAFF. The CDR3 coding sequence is TGTGCCAGCAGTTACTCCGCGTCAGGGACTGAAGCTTTCTTT.

This chain uses TRBV30 with TRBJ2-7; a weak D match, TRBD1 (6 bases). Trimming took 2 bases from V and 5 from J, leaving 19 bases between them. The CDR3 loop spans 15 amino acids. Germline lookup yields CDR1 GTSNPN and CDR2 SVGIG (reference sequence). CDR3 bases: TGTGCCTGGAGTCCAGGACAGCCGCTCGGCCACGAGCAGTACTTC. The encoded protein is CAWSPGQPLGHEQYF.

The chain recombines TRBV7-9 with TRBJ2-2, with no clear D. Germline V CDR1 and CDR2: SEHNR, FQNEAQ (reference sequence). Trimming cost V 1 base and J 0 bases, with 3 bases left between them. The CDR3 covers 14 residues. CDR3 DNA sequence: TGTGCCAGCAGCTTAGGCGCGAACACCGGGGAGCTGTTTTTT. This sequence encodes CASSLGANTGELFF.

This clone was seen a few times. This chain uses TRBV4-3 with TRBJ2-3; perhaps TRBD2 as D (5 bases). Germline V gene data show CDR1 as LGHNA and CDR2 as YSLEER. CDR3 size: 14 residues. V lost 5 bases, J lost 2 bases, and 11 bases lay in between. In DNA form, the CDR3 reads TGCGCCAGCAGCGTCGGGAAGTACACAGATACGCAGTATTTT. Its protein product is CASSVGKYTDTQYF.

This chain links TRBV19 with TRBJ2-6, with TRBD2 as a possible D gene (6 bases). This CDR3 contains 19 residues. Trimming removed 5 bases at V and 0 bases at J, with 20 bases between. Germline V lookup: CDR1 LNHDA, CDR2 SQIVND (reference sequence). CDR3 sequence reads: CASSPRPGYGGSGANVLTF. CDR3 in DNA: TGTGCCAGTAGTCCACGGCCAGGGTACGGGGGCTCTGGGGCCAACGTCCTGACTTTC.

The rearrangement uses TRBV28 and TRBJ1-4; 8 nucleotides align to TRBD1. The trim removed 2 bases at V and 0 bases at J, leaving 11 bases unmatched. Germline CDR1 reads MDHEN; CDR2 reads SYDVKM. The CDR3 has 19 residues. The DNA for the CDR3 is TGTGCCAGCAGTTTAGTGACAGGGGCGAAGCCAACAACTAATGAAAAACTGTTTTTT. It encodes CASSLVTGAKPTTNEKLFF.